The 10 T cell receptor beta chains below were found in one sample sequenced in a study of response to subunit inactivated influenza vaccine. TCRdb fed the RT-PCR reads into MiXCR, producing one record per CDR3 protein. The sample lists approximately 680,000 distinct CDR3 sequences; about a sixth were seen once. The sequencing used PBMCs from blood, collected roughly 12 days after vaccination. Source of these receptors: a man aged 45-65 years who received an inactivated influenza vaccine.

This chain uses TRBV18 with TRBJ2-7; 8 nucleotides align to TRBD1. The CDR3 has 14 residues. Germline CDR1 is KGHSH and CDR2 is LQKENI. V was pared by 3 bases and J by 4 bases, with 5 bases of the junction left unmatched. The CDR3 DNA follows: TGTGCCAGCTCACCCGACAGGGGAATGTACGAGCAGTACTTC. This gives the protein CASSPDRGMYEQYF.

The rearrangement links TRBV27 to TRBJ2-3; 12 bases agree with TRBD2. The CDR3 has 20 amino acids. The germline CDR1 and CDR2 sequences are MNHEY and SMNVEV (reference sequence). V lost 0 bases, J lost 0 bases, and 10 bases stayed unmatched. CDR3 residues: CASSLSGWLAGGTSTDTQYF. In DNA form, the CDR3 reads TGTGCCAGCAGTTTATCGGGATGGCTAGCGGGAGGGACTAGCACAGATACGCAGTATTTT.

The CDR3 coding sequence is TGTGCCAGCAGTAGCCGAAGGGGGCTTATCGAGCAGTACTTC. Its translation: CASSSRRGLIEQYF. The genes are TRBV12-3 or TRBV12-4 and TRBJ2-7, with 7 bases aligning to TRBD1. V shed 5 bases, J shed 6 bases, and the junction held 10 bases outside the gene matches. This CDR3 has 14 residues.

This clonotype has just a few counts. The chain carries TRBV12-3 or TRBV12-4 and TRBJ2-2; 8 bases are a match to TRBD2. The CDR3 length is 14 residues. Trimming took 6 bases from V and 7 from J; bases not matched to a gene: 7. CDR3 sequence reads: CASSPGLVGGELFF. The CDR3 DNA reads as TGTGCCAGCAGCCCGGGACTAGTGGGCGGGGAGCTGTTTTTT.

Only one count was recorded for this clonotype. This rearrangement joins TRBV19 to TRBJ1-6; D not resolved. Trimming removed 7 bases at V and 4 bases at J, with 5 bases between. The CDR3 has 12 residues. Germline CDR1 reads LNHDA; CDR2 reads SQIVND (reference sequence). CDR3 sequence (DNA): TGTGCCAGTAATATTTATAATTCACCCCTCCACTTT. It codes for CASNIYNSPLHF.

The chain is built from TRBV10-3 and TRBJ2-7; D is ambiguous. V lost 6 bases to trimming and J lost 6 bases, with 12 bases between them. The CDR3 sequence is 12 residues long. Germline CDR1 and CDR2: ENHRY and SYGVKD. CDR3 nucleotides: TGTGCCATCAGCGCGTTCTTCAGCGAGCAGTACTTC. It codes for CAISAFFSEQYF.

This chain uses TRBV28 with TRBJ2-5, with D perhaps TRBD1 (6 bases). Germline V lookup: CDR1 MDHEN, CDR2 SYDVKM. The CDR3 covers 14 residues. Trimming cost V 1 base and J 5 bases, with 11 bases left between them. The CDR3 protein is CASSLSSQGETQYF. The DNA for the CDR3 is TGTGCCAGCAGTTTATCATCACAGGGCGAGACCCAGTACTTC.

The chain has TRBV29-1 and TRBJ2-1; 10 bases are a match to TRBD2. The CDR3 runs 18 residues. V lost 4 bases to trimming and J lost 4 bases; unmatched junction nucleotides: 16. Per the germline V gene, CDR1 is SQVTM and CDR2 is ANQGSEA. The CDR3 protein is CSVAFLAGAGGMYNEQFF. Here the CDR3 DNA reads TGCAGCGTTGCCTTCCTAGCGGGAGCCGGGGGTATGTACAATGAGCAGTTCTTC.

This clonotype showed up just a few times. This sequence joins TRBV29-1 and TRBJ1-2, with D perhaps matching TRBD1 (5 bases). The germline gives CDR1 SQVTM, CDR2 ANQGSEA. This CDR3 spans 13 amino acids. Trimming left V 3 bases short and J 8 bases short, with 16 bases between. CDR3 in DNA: TGCAGCGTTGAGTTTCGTGGGGCGCGGGGCTACACCTTC. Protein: CSVEFRGARGYTF.

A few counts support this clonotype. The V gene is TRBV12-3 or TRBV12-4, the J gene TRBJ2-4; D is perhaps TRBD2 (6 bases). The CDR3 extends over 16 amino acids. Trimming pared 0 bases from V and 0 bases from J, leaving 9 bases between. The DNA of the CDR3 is TGTGCCAGCAGTTTAGCGGGGGGACTAGCCAAAAACATTCAGTACTTC. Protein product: CASSLAGGLAKNIQYF.